This TCR beta chain was sequenced during a study of shared clonotypes between healthy human individuals. Notes on the study in general: Measured sharing among donors was expected to vary with sequencing depth.

The germline gives CDR1 ENHRY, CDR2 SYGVKD. The CDR3 totals 14 residues. V was pared by 3 bases and J by 2 bases, with 10 bases between. With respect to this clone: What it recognizes is unknown.

Using immunoSEQ multiplex PCR, the repertoire was profiled, and TCRdb retains in-frame clones only, with some absent. The top ten hold roughly a quarter of the sample, which has about 110,000 clones, 68% seen once. All donors qualified as healthy HIV-negative adults and had experienced no recent acute infections or vaccinations. The chain uses TRBV10-3 and TRBJ1-1; the D gene is possibly TRBD1 (5 bases). The clonotype was recovered from a young woman in good health. The sequencing input was memory CD8+ T cells sorted from blood. The subset is: CD45RO+ cells pooled with CCR7-negative TemRA cells. This chain's CDR3 is CAISDGGGNTEAFF. CDR3 in DNA: TGTGCCATCAGTGACGGGGGAGGAAACACTGAAGCTTTCTTT.